A selection of T cell receptor beta chains follows, all from one sample in a study of beta chain features in type 1 diabetes. Libraries were prepared by immunoSEQ multiplex PCR; TCRdb keeps only in-frame clonotypes and omits some of them. This table has about 620,000 clones, about 14% appearing once. Sequencing input: naive CD4+ T cells from blood. The receptors here all came from a young man in good health. CDR3s leave out the opening cysteine and the closing phenylalanine or tryptophan. The order of the fields is CDR3 length, V gene, J gene, CDR3 protein.

>11|TRBV7-8|TRBJ1-1
ASSVALNTEAF
>11|TRBV7-2|TRBJ1-5
ASSLVVGQPQH
>13|TRBV27|TRBJ1-5
ASSFSLGRNQPQH
>9|TRBV6-1|TRBJ1-4
ASRREEKLF
>12|TRBV4-3|TRBJ2-1
ASSQFQPGGEQF
>11|TRBV21-1|TRBJ2-5
ASSTGTGETQY
>13|TRBV5-1|TRBJ2-1
ASSLGLAVVDEQF
>13|TRBV6-1|TRBJ1-2
ASSDGGTPNYGYT
>16|TRBV19|TRBJ1-1
ASSPGRGTLRSNTEAF
>11|TRBV29-1|TRBJ2-7
SVAGRWAYEQY
>11|TRBV12-5|TRBJ1-1
ASGPTENTEAF
>11|TRBV18|TRBJ1-2
ASSEATNYGYT
>11|TRBV5-4|TRBJ1-1
ASSLDRNTEAF
>10|TRBV27|TRBJ1-2
ASSDRVYGYT
>14|TRBV5-6|TRBJ1-1
ASSTLRHRDRVVAF
>15|TRBV28|TRBJ1-5
ASSQTGTGVGNQPQH
>15|TRBV4-1|TRBJ2-7
ASSQDKGGISRYEQY
>9|TRBV28|TRBJ1-2
ASSLSYGYT
>12|TRBV4-1|TRBJ2-7
ASSPLGQTYEQY
>14|TRBV6-5|TRBJ1-2
ASSYSSATSLYGYT
>15|TRBV7-9|TRBJ2-1
ASSKQPGRMGLGEQF
>12|TRBV7-3|TRBJ2-7
ASSFTRYIYEQY
>12|TRBV4-2|TRBJ1-1
ASSRPTGNTEAF
>11|TRBV6-5|TRBJ1-4
ASRPLTNEKLF
>13|TRBV6-5|TRBJ2-7
ASSYSRGRGYEQY
>12|TRBV7-9|TRBJ1-6
ASSLDRLHSPLH
>13|TRBV29-1|TRBJ2-6
SVENRGSGANVLT
>12|TRBV28|TRBJ1-3
ASNPTVSGNTIY
>13|TRBV6-5|TRBJ1-5
ASSSPSRVGQPQH
>13|TRBV10-3|TRBJ2-2
AISVHSTGPGELF
>13|TRBV9|TRBJ2-1
ASSVATGAVNEQF
>11|TRBV7-3|TRBJ1-1
ASSSDGNTEAF
>11|TRBV30|TRBJ2-1
ARSSGSYNEQF
>16|TRBV23-1|TRBJ1-5
ASSQSVREPYSNQPQH
>12|TRBV7-9|TRBJ2-3
ASSPRDPTDTQY
>13|TRBV6-1|TRBJ2-5
ASVGPSLWQETQY
>12|TRBV2|TRBJ2-1
ASSDRASYNEQF
>16|TRBV10-3|TRBJ2-1
AISESGSGTRRPNEQF
>13|TRBV4-1|TRBJ1-1
ASSHMGQGATMAF
>11|TRBV7-9|TRBJ1-2
ASSKRVDYGYT
>11|TRBV7-9|TRBJ2-1
ASSLPPANEQF
>13|TRBV9|TRBJ1-6
ASSGAVGTGAPLH
>15|TRBV28|TRBJ2-3
ASRAGTSGGRTDTQY
>13|TRBV9|TRBJ2-7
ASSVDGGDTYEQY
>9|TRBV10-3|TRBJ2-7
AISGTNEQY
>11|TRBV9|TRBJ2-7
ASSAGGSYEQY
>11|TRBV29-1|TRBJ1-5
SVTGGVGQPQH
>13|TRBV7-2|TRBJ2-7
ASSLIRGAAYEQY